These 5 T cell receptor beta chains were sequenced from one sample in a study of neurological immune-mediated disorders. MiXCR, applied by TCRdb to the 5' RACE reads, yields one record per CDR3 protein. The repertoire consists of about 50,000 distinct CDR3 sequences, with approximately 17% occurring once and the leading ten covering 4% to 4.5%. Sequenced: PBMCs. The source of these receptors is a man aged 60 to 69 in good health.

This clonotype was counted ten times or more. The chain couples TRBV28 to TRBJ1-5; TRBD1 matches 11 bases. Germline V lookup: CDR1 MDHEN, CDR2 SYDVKM. This CDR3 contains 17 residues. V was pared by 6 bases and J by 0 bases, with 7 bases of the junction left unmatched. The CDR3 sequence is CASRDRGLSYSNQPQHF. The CDR3 DNA is TGTGCCAGCAGGGACAGGGGGCTCTCTTATAGCAATCAGCCCCAGCATTTT.

This clonotype was seen repeatedly, ten times or more. The chain uses TRBV27 and TRBJ1-2; D gene uncertain. Germline CDR1 and CDR2: MNHEY and SMNVEV (reference sequence). The CDR3 spans 12 residues. This CDR3 is CATSGASYGYTF. CDR3 bases: TGTGCGACCAGCGGCGCGAGCTATGGCTACACCTTC.

This clonotype was seen at least ten times. The chain recombines TRBV5-1 with TRBJ2-7, with 7 nucleotides matching TRBD2. The J segment lost 1 base and the V segment lost 2 bases, leaving 3 bases of the junction unmatched. Germline CDR1 reads SGHRS; CDR2 reads YFSETQ. CDR3 size: 14 residues. This CDR3 is CASSFGGRSYEQYF. For the CDR3, the DNA is TGCGCCAGCAGCTTCGGCGGGAGATCCTACGAGCAGTACTTC. Variable domain in full (rest from reference TRBV5-1 and TRBJ2-7): KAGVTQTPRYLIKTRGQQVTLSCSPISGHRSVSWYQQTPGQGLQFLFEYFSETQRNKGNFPGRFSGRQFSNSRSEMNVSTLELGDSALYLCASSFGGRSYEQYFGPGTRLTVT.

This clonotype was found many times. V usage is TRBV7-9 and J usage is TRBJ1-1; no clear D. The CDR3 loop spans 12 amino acids. The V end was cut by 6 bases, the J end by 7 bases, with 12 bases between. The germline gives CDR1 SEHNR, CDR2 FQNEAQ (reference sequence). DNA of the CDR3: TGTGCCAGCAGGACAATGAGGAGTGAAGCTTTCTTT. Its protein is CASRTMRSEAFF.

This clonotype was picked up many times. V is TRBV3-1 and J is TRBJ2-3; TRBD2 matches at 14 bases. With 4 bases clipped from V and 1 base from J, the junction kept 10 bases outside the gene matches. The V gene's germline CDR1 is LGHDT and CDR2 YNNKEL (reference sequence). There are 19 residues in the CDR3. The chain's CDR3 is CASSRRLAGGLGRTDTQYF. The CDR3 DNA sequence: TGTGCCAGCAGCCGAAGACTAGCGGGAGGGCTCGGGCGCACAGATACGCAGTATTTT.